This T cell receptor beta chain was sequenced during a study of CD8+ T cells in alopecia areata. Study results and limitations: Researchers reported that TCR sharing among patients proved less clear than in mice, possibly HLA-linked. Lesional scalp exceeded normal scalp in clonality, especially in alopecia totalis/universalis.

Isolation of CD4+ and CD8+ T cells from PBMCs was achieved by sorting. V lost 2 bases and J lost 4, with 15 bases in between. This CDR3 region has 15 residues. CDR1 is MNHNY, CDR2 SVGAGI, per germline (reference sequence). Worth noting for this clone: The antigen is undetermined.

cDNA reverse transcribed from extracted RNA served as the sequencing template. Assay used: immunoSEQ multiplex PCR; TCRdb lists only in-frame clones, some missing. Here the sample spans 150,000 to 200,000 clones, around 54% being singletons. This chain links TRBV6-6 with TRBJ2-7; maybe TRBD1 (6 bases). The sequenced material came from CD4+ T cells sorted from blood. The clonotype originates from a human donor in good health. In nucleotides, the CDR3 is TGTGCCAGCAGTTACCGGACAGCCCCCGAATACGAGCAGTACTTC. Translation: CASSYRTAPEYEQYF.